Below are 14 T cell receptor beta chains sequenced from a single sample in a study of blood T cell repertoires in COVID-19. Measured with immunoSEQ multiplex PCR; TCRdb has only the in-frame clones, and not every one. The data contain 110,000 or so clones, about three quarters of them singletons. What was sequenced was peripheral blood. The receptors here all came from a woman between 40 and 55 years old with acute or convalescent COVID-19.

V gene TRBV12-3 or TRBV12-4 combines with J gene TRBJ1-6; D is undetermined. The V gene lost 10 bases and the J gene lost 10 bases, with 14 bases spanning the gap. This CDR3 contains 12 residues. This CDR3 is CATCVGSSPLHF. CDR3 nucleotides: TGTGCCACCTGTGTGGGCTCCTCACCCCTCCACTTT.

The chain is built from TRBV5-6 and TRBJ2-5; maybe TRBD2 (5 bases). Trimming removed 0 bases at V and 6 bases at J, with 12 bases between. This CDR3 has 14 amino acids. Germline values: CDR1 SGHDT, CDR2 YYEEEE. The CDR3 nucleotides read TGTGCCAGCAGCTTGGAGCGGTCGGGAAAGACCCAGTACTTC. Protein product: CASSLERSGKTQYF.

The CDR3 protein is CASSPSLKGSGSEAFF. CDR3 coding DNA: TGTGCCAGCAGCCCATCTTTAAAGGGCTCCGGGAGTGAAGCTTTCTTT. The chain links TRBV7-6 to TRBJ1-1; D unresolved. The CDR3 runs 16 residues. CDR1 SGHVS and CDR2 FNYEAQ come from the germline V gene. Trimming removed 5 bases from V and 7 bases from J, with 23 bases in between.

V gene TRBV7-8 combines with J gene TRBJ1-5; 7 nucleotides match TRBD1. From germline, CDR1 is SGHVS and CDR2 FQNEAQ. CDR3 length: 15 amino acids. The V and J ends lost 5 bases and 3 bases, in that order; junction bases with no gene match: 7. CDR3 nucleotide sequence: TGTGCCAGCAGCAGGGGACAGCTTTTCAATCAGCCCCAGCATTTT. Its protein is CASSRGQLFNQPQHF.

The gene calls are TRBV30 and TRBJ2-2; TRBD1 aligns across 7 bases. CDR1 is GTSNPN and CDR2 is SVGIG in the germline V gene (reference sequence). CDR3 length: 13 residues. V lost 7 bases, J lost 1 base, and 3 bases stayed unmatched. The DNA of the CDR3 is TGTGCCTTCCGGACAGGGAACACCGGGGAGCTGTTTTTT. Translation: CAFRTGNTGELFF. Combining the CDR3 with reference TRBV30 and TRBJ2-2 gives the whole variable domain SQTIHQWPATLVQPVGSPLSLECTVEGTSNPNLYWYRQAAGRGLQLLFYSVGIGQISSEVPQNLSASRPQDRQFILSSKKLLLSDSGFYLCAFRTGNTGELFFGEGSRLTVL.

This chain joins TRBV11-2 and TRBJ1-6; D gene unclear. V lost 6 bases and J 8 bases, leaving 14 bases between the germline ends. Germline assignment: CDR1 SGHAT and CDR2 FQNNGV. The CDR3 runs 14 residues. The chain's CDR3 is CASSFTARDSPLHF. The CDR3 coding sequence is TGTGCCAGCAGTTTTACGGCTCGGGATTCACCCCTCCACTTT.

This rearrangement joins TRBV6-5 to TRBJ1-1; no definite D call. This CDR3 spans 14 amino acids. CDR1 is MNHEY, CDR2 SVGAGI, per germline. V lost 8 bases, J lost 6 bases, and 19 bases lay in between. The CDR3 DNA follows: TGTGCCAGCTCAAAGGACGGGGAACTCGCTGAAGCTTTCTTT. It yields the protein CASSKDGELAEAFF.

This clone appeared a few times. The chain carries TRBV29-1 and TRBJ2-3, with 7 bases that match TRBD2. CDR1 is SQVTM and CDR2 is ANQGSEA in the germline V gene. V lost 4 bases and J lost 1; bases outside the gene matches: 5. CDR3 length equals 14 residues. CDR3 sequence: CSVARGVGTDTQYF. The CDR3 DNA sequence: TGCAGCGTTGCACGGGGGGTAGGCACAGATACGCAGTATTTT.

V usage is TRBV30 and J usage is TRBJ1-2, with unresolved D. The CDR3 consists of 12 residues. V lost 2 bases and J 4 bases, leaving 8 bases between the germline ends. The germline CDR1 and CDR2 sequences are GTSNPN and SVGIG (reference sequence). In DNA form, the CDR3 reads TGTGCCTGGAGTTTTAGTGGCTATGGCTACACCTTC. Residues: CAWSFSGYGYTF.

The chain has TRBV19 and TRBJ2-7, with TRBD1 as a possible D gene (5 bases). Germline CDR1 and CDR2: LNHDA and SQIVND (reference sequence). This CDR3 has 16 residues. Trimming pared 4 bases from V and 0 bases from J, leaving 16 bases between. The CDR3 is CASSKTPDITSYEQYF. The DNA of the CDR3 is TGTGCCAGTAGTAAGACGCCGGACATTACCTCCTACGAGCAGTACTTC.

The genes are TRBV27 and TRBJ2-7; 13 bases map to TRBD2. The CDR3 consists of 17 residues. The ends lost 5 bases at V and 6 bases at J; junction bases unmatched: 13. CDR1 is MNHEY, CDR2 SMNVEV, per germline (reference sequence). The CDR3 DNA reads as TGTGCCAGCAGTAGTGGGGATGGGGGACTAGCGGGGATCGAGCAGTACTTC. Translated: CASSSGDGGLAGIEQYF.

Written as DNA, the CDR3 is TGTGCCAGCAGACGGGGGGAGGCTTCCTACGAGCAGTACTTC. Protein sequence: CASRRGEASYEQYF. This chain connects TRBV7-2 to TRBJ2-7; 7 nucleotides line up with TRBD2. Germline CDR1 and CDR2: SGHTA and FQGNSA. The CDR3 runs 14 residues. Germline trimming cut 6 bases from V and 1 base from J; bases unmatched to any gene: 6.

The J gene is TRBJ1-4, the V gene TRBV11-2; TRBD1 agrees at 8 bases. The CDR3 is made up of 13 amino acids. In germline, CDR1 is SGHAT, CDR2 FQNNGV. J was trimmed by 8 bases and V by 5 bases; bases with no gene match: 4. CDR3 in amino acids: CASSSGQGEKLFF. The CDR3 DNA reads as TGTGCCAGCAGCAGCGGACAGGGAGAAAAACTGTTTTTT.

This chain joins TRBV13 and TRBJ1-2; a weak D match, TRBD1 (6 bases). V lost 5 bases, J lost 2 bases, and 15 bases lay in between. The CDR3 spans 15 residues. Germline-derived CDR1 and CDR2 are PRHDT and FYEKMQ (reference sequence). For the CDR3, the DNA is TGTGCCAGCAGCGTTGGGGGCAGACTAAACTATGGCTACACCTTC. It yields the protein CASSVGGRLNYGYTF. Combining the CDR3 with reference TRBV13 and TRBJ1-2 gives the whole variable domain AAGVIQSPRHLIKEKRETATLKCYPIPRHDTVYWYQQGPGQDPQFLISFYEKMQSDKGSIPDRFSAQQFSDYHSELNMSSLELGDSALYFCASSVGGRLNYGYTFGSGTRLTVV.